This TCR beta chain was captured by sequencing in a study of shared clonotypes between healthy human individuals. The CDR3 covers 16 residues. In germline, CDR1 is KGHSH, CDR2 LQKENI. V lost 2 bases to trimming and J lost 0 bases, with 11 bases between them. As concerns this clone: Its specificity is not known.

Notes on the study in general: Naive subsets typically showed greater estimated richness than memory subsets.

Using immunoSEQ multiplex PCR, the repertoire was profiled, and TCRdb retains in-frame clones only, with some absent. This sample has approximately 2.3 million clones, with approximately 93% found just once. The J gene is TRBJ2-4, the V gene TRBV18; a possible D gene is TRBD2 (5 bases). The sequence was obtained from a man aged 18 to 35 in good health. Some clones in this sample may be carry-over from other donors' samples. Input material: naive CD4+ T cells from PBMCs. Sample subset: CD45RA+ positively selected. As DNA, the CDR3 is TGTGCCAGCTCACCATCGGGAACATTAGCCAAAAACATTCAGTACTTC. It encodes CASSPSGTLAKNIQYF.